Listed below are T cell receptor beta chains from one sample, sequenced in a study of technical replicates of blood from a handful of donors. The data were produced by immunoSEQ multiplex PCR, yet TCRdb's version contains in-frame clones alone and is incomplete. The table lists almost 55,000 clones, 90% to 95% of them singletons, with approximately 0.22% in the top ten. Input material: T cells isolated from PBMCs. These receptors came from a human donor in good health. CDR3s include the opening cysteine and the closing phenylalanine or tryptophan. Each record gives: CDR3 length, V gene, clone size, J gene, D gene, CDR3 protein, CDR3 DNA. A D gene is named only where the DNA matches it firmly. Size is stated for part of the rows, as once, few or many counts, or as a class when the clone is expanded.

cdr3_length: 14; v_call: TRBV5-1; clone_size: once; j_call: TRBJ2-3; d_call: TRBD2; cdr3_aa: CASSSQAGGDTQYF; cdr3_nt: TGCGCCAGCAGCAGTCAAGCGGGAGGGGATACGCAGTATTTT
cdr3_length: 13; v_call: TRBV5-6; clone_size: .; j_call: TRBJ2-5; d_call: TRBD2; cdr3_aa: CASSPWGGETQYF; cdr3_nt: TGTGCCAGCAGCCCCTGGGGGGGAGAGACCCAGTACTTC
cdr3_length: 15; v_call: TRBV6-6; clone_size: .; j_call: TRBJ2-2; d_call: TRBD2; cdr3_aa: CASSAREANTGELFF; cdr3_nt: TGTGCCAGCAGTGCCCGGGAGGCCAACACCGGGGAGCTGTTTTTT
cdr3_length: 16; v_call: TRBV13; clone_size: .; j_call: TRBJ1-1; d_call: .; cdr3_aa: CASSLGRGTQNTEAFF; cdr3_nt: TGTGCCAGCAGCTTAGGCCGGGGGACCCAGAACACTGAAGCTTTCTTT
cdr3_length: 12; v_call: TRBV23-1; clone_size: .; j_call: TRBJ1-2; d_call: .; cdr3_aa: CARGRLNYGYTF; cdr3_nt: TGCGCCAGGGGCAGACTAAACTATGGCTACACCTTC
cdr3_length: 17; v_call: TRBV9; clone_size: .; j_call: TRBJ2-3; d_call: TRBD2; cdr3_aa: CASSVNSLAGVADTQYF; cdr3_nt: TGTGCCAGCAGCGTTAACAGCCTAGCGGGAGTGGCAGATACGCAGTATTTT
cdr3_length: 16; v_call: TRBV5-1; clone_size: .; j_call: TRBJ1-2; d_call: .; cdr3_aa: CASSLNPRGGSDGYTF; cdr3_nt: TGCGCCAGCAGCTTAAACCCCCGCGGGGGGAGCGATGGCTACACCTTC
cdr3_length: 13; v_call: TRBV5-1; clone_size: once; j_call: TRBJ2-3; d_call: .; cdr3_aa: CASLVPGEDTQYF; cdr3_nt: TGCGCCAGCCTCGTCCCCGGGGAAGATACGCAGTATTTT
cdr3_length: 16; v_call: TRBV6-6; clone_size: .; j_call: TRBJ1-5; d_call: TRBD1; cdr3_aa: CASRVGQGAINQPQHF; cdr3_nt: TGTGCCAGCAGGGTGGGACAGGGGGCCATCAATCAGCCCCAGCATTTT
cdr3_length: 13; v_call: TRBV6-6; clone_size: .; j_call: TRBJ1-5; d_call: .; cdr3_aa: CASSTEANQPQHF; cdr3_nt: TGTGCCAGCAGTACAGAAGCTAATCAGCCCCAGCATTTT
cdr3_length: 14; v_call: TRBV5-1; clone_size: .; j_call: TRBJ2-1; d_call: TRBD1; cdr3_aa: CASSQGQRYNEQFF; cdr3_nt: TGCGCCAGCAGCCAGGGACAGCGGTACAATGAGCAGTTCTTC
cdr3_length: 12; v_call: TRBV28; clone_size: .; j_call: TRBJ2-2; d_call: .; cdr3_aa: CASSIPGGELFF; cdr3_nt: TGTGCCAGCAGTATACCCGGCGGGGAGCTGTTTTTT
cdr3_length: 10; v_call: TRBV29-1; clone_size: .; j_call: TRBJ2-7; d_call: .; cdr3_aa: CSARQYEQYF; cdr3_nt: TGCAGCGCCCGACAGTATGAGCAGTACTTC
cdr3_length: 16; v_call: TRBV28; clone_size: .; j_call: TRBJ2-2; d_call: TRBD2; cdr3_aa: CASSLPLAGGTGELFF; cdr3_nt: TGTGCCAGCAGTTTACCGCTAGCGGGAGGAACCGGGGAGCTGTTTTTT
cdr3_length: 13; v_call: TRBV29-1; clone_size: .; j_call: TRBJ2-5; d_call: .; cdr3_aa: CSVEVGATETQYF; cdr3_nt: TGCAGCGTTGAAGTAGGGGCGACGGAGACCCAGTACTTC